This passage covers 18 T cell receptor beta chains from one sample sequenced in a study of Graves' ophthalmopathy and Graves' hyperthyroidism listed by TCRdb under 2018. The instrument given in TCRdb is Illumina HiSeq 2000. For repertoire sequencing, TCR beta CDR3 regions were amplified from RNA transcripts. A first-round RT-PCR used HTBI primers with the Qiagen OneStep RT-PCR kit, followed by a second-round multiplex PCR, size selection and purification. TCRdb trimmed the raw reads at Q25, called clones with MiXCR and kept productive beta chains. Rows are combined by CDR3 protein, so each entry shows the most common genes and DNA. This sample comprises 650,000 to 900,000 distinct CDR3 sequences, roughly 40% of them detected only once. The ten largest clones represent roughly 46% of the sample. The specimen was peripheral blood. These receptors originate from an adult man with Graves' ophthalmopathy.

About this clonotype itself: This may come from a read error, since a much larger clone is one base off. The rearrangement uses TRBV9 and TRBJ1-1; weak D call: TRBD1 (6 bases). CDR1 is SGDLS and CDR2 is YYNGEE in the germline V gene. The CDR3 consists of 15 residues. V was clipped by 5 bases and J by 4 bases, with 18 bases between them. In nucleotides, the CDR3 is TGTGCCAGCAGTGCGACAGGAGGTATGATCACTGAAGCTTTCTTT. Amino acids: CASSATGGMITEAFF.

J is TRBJ1-3 and V is TRBV25-1; TRBD1 is a possible D gene (5 bases). The CDR3 is 14 residues long. Germline V CDR1 and CDR2: MGHDK, SYGVNS. The V gene lost 8 bases and the J gene lost 2 bases, with 13 bases spanning the gap. The chain's CDR3 is CASRPWGTGNTIYF. The DNA of the CDR3 is TGTGCCAGCCGTCCATGGGGGACTGGAAACACCATATATTTT.

The CDR3 spells CASSAIDRAASNEKLFF. The CDR3 DNA sequence: TGTGCCAGCAGCGCCATTGACAGGGCCGCATCTAATGAAAAACTGTTTTTT. This chain connects TRBV7-9 to TRBJ1-4, with TRBD1 identical over 7 bases. The V segment lost 5 bases and the J segment 3 bases; nucleotides outside the gene matches: 12. CDR1 is SEHNR and CDR2 is FQNEAQ in the germline V gene (reference sequence). The CDR3 is 17 residues long.

Many counts were recorded for this clonotype. The CDR3 coding sequence is TGTGCCAGCAGGGCTGATGAAGCTTTCTTT. Protein: CASRADEAFF. This chain uses TRBV7-9 with TRBJ1-1, with D uncertain. V shed 6 bases and J shed 7 bases, with 6 bases lying between them. The CDR3 runs 10 residues. The germline CDR1 and CDR2 sequences are SEHNR and FQNEAQ (reference sequence).

This clonotype appeared many times. The V and J genes are TRBV10-3 and TRBJ2-7, with D perhaps matching TRBD1 (6 bases). CDR3 size: 14 residues. Trimming cost V 10 bases and J 0 bases, with 16 bases left between them. Per germline, CDR1 ENHRY and CDR2 SYGVKD. The CDR3 DNA reads TGTGCCACAGACCCCGGGACAAACTCCTACGAGCAGTACTTC. This gives the protein CATDPGTNSYEQYF.

The chain has TRBV19 and TRBJ1-5; perhaps TRBD1 as D (5 bases). The CDR3 runs 14 residues. Trimming removed 11 bases at V and 6 bases at J, with 20 bases between. Per the germline V gene, CDR1 is LNHDA and CDR2 is SQIVND (reference sequence). The DNA of the CDR3 is TGTGCCTGGAGTGTAAAGAGGGGCAGTCAGCCCCAGCATTTT. Its translation: CAWSVKRGSQPQHF.

This clonotype was observed a few times. This rearrangement joins TRBV7-9 to TRBJ2-2; TRBD2 is a possible D gene (7 bases). Germline V gene lookup returns CDR1 SEHNR and CDR2 FQNEAQ (reference sequence). The CDR3 runs 14 residues. The germline V and J ends were trimmed by 5 bases and 6 bases, with 13 bases remaining between them. The CDR3 reads CASSLRGASGELFF. Written as DNA, the CDR3 is TGTGCCAGCAGCCTACGGGGGGCCTCCGGGGAGCTGTTTTTT. Drawing the rest from reference TRBV7-9 and TRBJ2-2, the complete variable domain is DTGVSQNPRHKITKRGQNVTFRCDPISEHNRLYWYRQTLGQGPEFLTYFQNEAQLEKSRLLSDRFSAERPKGSFSTLEIQRTEQGDSAMYLCASSLRGASGELFFGEGSRLTVL.

The V call is TRBV3-2, the J call TRBJ1-1; TRBD1 is the table's D call and was not checked against the DNA. TRBV3-2 is a pseudogene segment. The CDR3 consists of 13 residues. CDR3 loop: CASSHRQGVEAFF. The CDR3, as DNA: TGTGCCAGCAGCCATAGACAGGGGGTTGAAGCTTTCTTT.

This rearrangement joins TRBV29-1 to TRBJ1-2; TRBD1 aligns across 7 bases. V lost 8 bases, J lost 4 bases, and 10 bases stayed unmatched. CDR1 SQVTM and CDR2 ANQGSEA come from the germline V gene. This CDR3 region has 13 residues. Written as DNA, the CDR3 is TGCAGCTTAGAAGGCCCAGGGGGCTATGGCTACACCTTC. Amino acids: CSLEGPGGYGYTF.

The chain links TRBV2 to TRBJ2-7, with 8 bases aligning to TRBD2. Germline trimming cut 3 bases from V and 4 bases from J; bases unmatched to any gene: 17. This CDR3 region has 18 residues. Germline lookup yields CDR1 SNHLY and CDR2 FYNNEI. Here the CDR3 DNA reads TGTGCCAGCAGTGACCACCGGGGGGGCAAGGGGTCCGGGTACGAGCAGTACTTC. Amino acids: CASSDHRGGKGSGYEQYF.

Ten or more counts support this clonotype. The chain employs TRBV6-2 or TRBV6-3 and TRBJ2-7; D is uncertain. CDR1 MNHEY and CDR2 SVGEGT come from the germline V gene. Trimming took off 3 bases at V and 0 bases at J, with 9 bases between the two ends. CDR3 length: 14 amino acids. The CDR3 is CASSYRIDSYEQYF. The CDR3, as DNA: TGTGCCAGCAGTTATCGCATAGACTCCTACGAGCAGTACTTC.

The V gene is TRBV10-1, the J gene TRBJ2-7; D may be TRBD2 (6 bases). The germline gives CDR1 WNHNN, CDR2 SYGVQD (reference sequence). The CDR3 consists of 15 residues. V was clipped by 6 bases and J by 2 bases, with 17 bases between them. CDR3 bases: TGCGCCAGCAGCAGAGGAGGGAGAGGGACCTACGAGCAGTACTTC. This encodes CASSRGGRGTYEQYF.

This clonotype has a handful of counts. The chain recombines TRBV24-1 with TRBJ2-1; unclear D gene. Trimming left V 3 bases short and J 0 bases short, with 11 bases between. CDR1 and CDR2 (germline): KGHDR, SFDVKD. The CDR3 length is 16 residues. CDR3 sequence: CATSDGVGRSYNEQFF. The CDR3 region has the DNA TGTGCCACCAGTGATGGAGTGGGTCGCTCCTACAATGAGCAGTTCTTC.

For this clonotype: This likely comes from a read error, as the CDR3 has no conserved phenylalanine or tryptophan at its end. The CDR3 loop is CSSQEVTYEETQYL. CDR3 in DNA: TGCAGCAGCCAAGAGGTGACTTACGAAGAGACCCAGTACCTC. The chain links TRBV29-1 to TRBJ2-5; D uncertain. This CDR3 region has 14 residues. Germline V gene sequence: CDR1 SQVTM, CDR2 ANQGSEA. With 8 bases removed from V and 3 bases from J, the gap between germline ends came to 19 bases.

Points on this clonotype: It may be a read error: a sequence one base away is much more abundant. The conserved phenylalanine or tryptophan is not found at the CDR3 terminus, so this likely reflects a read error. The chain recombines TRBV15 with TRBJ2-5, with D tentatively TRBD2 (5 bases). Trimming took 4 bases from V and 0 from J, leaving 18 bases between them. CDR3 length: 17 residues. Per the germline V gene, CDR1 is LNHNV and CDR2 is YYDKDF (reference sequence). Written as DNA, the CDR3 is TGTGCCACCAGCACGAGGGATGGGTCTTCGTACCAAGAGACCCAGTACCTC. It yields the protein CATSTRDGSSYQETQYL.

This clonotype was found a few times. The chain links TRBV20-1 to TRBJ2-5, with 8 bases fitting TRBD2. Trimming at V came to 3 bases and at J to 1 base, leaving 7 bases not matched to a gene. This CDR3 has 15 residues. Germline V gene data show CDR1 as DFQATT and CDR2 as SNEGSKA (reference sequence). The CDR3 sequence is CSASGRAESQETQYF. The CDR3 DNA is TGCAGTGCTAGCGGGAGGGCCGAGAGCCAAGAGACCCAGTACTTC.

The V call is TRBV5-1, the J call TRBJ1-3, with D unresolved. Germline CDR1 is SGHRS and CDR2 is YFSETQ. The length of the CDR3 is 14 residues. Trimming removed 0 bases at V and 8 bases at J, with 12 bases between. CDR3: CASSLGLGGYTIYF. The CDR3 DNA follows: TGCGCCAGCAGCTTGGGTCTGGGTGGCTACACCATATATTTT.

This clonotype showed up just a few times. The chain links TRBV11-2 to TRBJ2-3; TRBD2 might be the D (6 bases). The ends were cut back, 2 bases at V and 10 bases at J, with 19 bases in the middle. CDR3 length: 15 residues. The germline CDR1 and CDR2 sequences are SGHAT and FQNNGV. The CDR3 here is CASSLFGGGPAAQYF. CDR3 DNA sequence: TGTGCCAGCAGCTTATTTGGGGGAGGACCTGCAGCGCAGTATTTT.